These 3 T cell receptor beta chains originate from one sample sequenced in a study of patients and donors after allogeneic stem cell transplantation. MiXCR, run by TCRdb on the RT-PCR reads, gives a single entry per CDR3 protein. The profile covers about 400,000 distinct CDR3 sequences, with approximately 16% appearing a single time and around 7.2% taken by the ten largest. Sequencing was carried out using blood, either unsorted or a sorted T cell fraction (not recorded which). All receptors come from a human donor who was either an allogeneic HSCT recipient or a stem cell or donor lymphocyte infusion donor (not recorded which). It is not recorded whose cells these are; they may come from a transplant donor.

This sequence joins TRBV29-1 and TRBJ2-2; D remains unclear. The CDR3 spans 13 residues. From germline, CDR1 is SQVTM and CDR2 ANQGSEA. The ends were cut back, 7 bases at V and 6 bases at J, with 15 bases in the middle. CDR3 nucleotides: TGCAGCGCTGGACGTGGGAAGGCCGGGGAGCTGTTTTTT. The encoded protein is CSAGRGKAGELFF.

J is TRBJ2-7 and V is TRBV11-2; D is possibly TRBD2 (5 bases). Germline lookup yields CDR1 SGHAT and CDR2 FQNNGV. Trimming took 1 base from V and 7 from J, leaving 14 bases between them. This CDR3 is 14 amino acids long. The DNA of the CDR3 is TGTGCCAGCAGCTTAGGAGACTACACGTGGGAGCAGTACTTC. This encodes CASSLGDYTWEQYF.

This clonotype showed up just a few times. V gene TRBV4-1 combines with J gene TRBJ1-6; D not certain. CDR1 and CDR2 (germline): MGHRA, YSYEKL. This CDR3 has 19 residues. With 0 bases removed from V and 0 bases from J, the gap between germline ends came to 15 bases. The CDR3 protein is CASSQDPLVRVSYNSPLHF. The CDR3 DNA is TGCGCCAGCAGCCAAGATCCCCTAGTGCGTGTCTCCTATAATTCACCCCTCCACTTT.